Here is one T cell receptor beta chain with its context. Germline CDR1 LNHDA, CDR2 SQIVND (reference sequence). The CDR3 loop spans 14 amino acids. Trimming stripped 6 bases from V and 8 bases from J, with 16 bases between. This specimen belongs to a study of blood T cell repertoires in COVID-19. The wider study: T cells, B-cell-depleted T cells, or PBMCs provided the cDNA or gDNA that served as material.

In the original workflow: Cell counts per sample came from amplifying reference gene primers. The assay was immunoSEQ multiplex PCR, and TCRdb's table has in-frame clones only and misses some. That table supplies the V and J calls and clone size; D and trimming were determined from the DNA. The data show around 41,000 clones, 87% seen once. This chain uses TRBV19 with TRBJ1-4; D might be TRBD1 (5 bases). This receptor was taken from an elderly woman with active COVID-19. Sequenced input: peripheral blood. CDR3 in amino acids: CASSDRGVQEKLFF. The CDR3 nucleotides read TGTGCCAGTAGCGATCGGGGGGTTCAAGAAAAACTGTTTTTT.